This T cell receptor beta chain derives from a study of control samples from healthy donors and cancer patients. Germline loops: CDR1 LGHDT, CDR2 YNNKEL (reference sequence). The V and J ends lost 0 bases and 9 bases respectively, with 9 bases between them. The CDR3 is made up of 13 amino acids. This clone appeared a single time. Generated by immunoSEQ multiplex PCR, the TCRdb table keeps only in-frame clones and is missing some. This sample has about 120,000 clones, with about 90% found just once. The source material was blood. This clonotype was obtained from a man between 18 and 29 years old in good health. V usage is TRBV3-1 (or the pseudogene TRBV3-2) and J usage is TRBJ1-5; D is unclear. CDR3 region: CASSQERGTPQHF. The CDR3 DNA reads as TGTGCCAGCAGCCAAGAACGGGGTACGCCCCAGCATTTT.